This TCR beta chain originates from a study of blood T cells in healthy people across ages. This CDR3 spans 12 amino acids. Germline CDR1 is MNHNS and CDR2 is SASEGT. V was clipped by 5 bases and J by 3 bases, with 5 bases between them. This clonotype was seen just once. Using a J-beta primer mix together with a sample-barcoded 5' primer, a second PCR was run for about 6 to 11 cycles. TCRdb re-called the 5' RACE reads with MiXCR, one entry per CDR3 protein. This table has roughly 800,000 distinct CDR3 sequences, around 25% appearing once. This same sample was also taken into another study, of T cells of mothers and their children.

This receptor was identified in a boy aged 5-17 years in good health. Sequencing was carried out using blood. The rearrangement joins TRBV6-1 to TRBJ2-1; no reliable D call. In nucleotides, the CDR3 is TGTGCCAGCAGTAAGGACTACAATGAGCAGTTCTTC. As protein: CASSKDYNEQFF.